The T cell receptor (beta chain) under discussion was sequenced for a study of T cells in Graves' hyperthyroidism and ophthalmopathy. Study outcomes and limitations: Blood also showed most of the thyroid clonotypes that were expanded above 0.001.

Amplified TCR beta CDR3 regions derived from RNA transcripts. Initially, a first-round RT-PCR of the TCR CDR3 employed the HTBI primer set. TCRdb used MiXCR to reprocess the multiplex PCR reads, holding one entry per CDR3 protein. This table holds 350,000 to 400,000 distinct CDR3 sequences, about a fifth found once. This clonotype was seen many times. Its antigen is undetermined. Germline-derived CDR1 and CDR2 are KGHSH and LQKENI. Trimming pared 0 bases from V and 5 bases from J, leaving 10 bases between. The CDR3 has 14 amino acids. At least 3 on the Clinical Activity Score was recorded for ophthalmopathy patients, who also had NOSPECS grade at least 4 and duration under 3 months. Each diagnosis was grounded in clinical symptoms, serum thyroxine and TRAb, thyroid ultrasound, and orbital computed tomography.

This chain connects TRBV18 to TRBJ2-5; perhaps TRBD2 as D (6 bases). Sequenced material: blood. The receptor's source is a young man with Graves' ophthalmopathy. The DNA for the CDR3 is TGTGCCAGCTCACCACCGGTTGGGAGGGAGACCCAGTACTTC. It is translated as CASSPPVGRETQYF.